This T cell receptor (beta chain) was documented in a study of blood T cell repertoires in COVID-19. The assay was immunoSEQ multiplex PCR, and TCRdb's table has in-frame clones only and misses some. The table includes roughly 330,000 clones, 70% to 90% detected once. Each participant's cohort was designated according to participant-reported clinical history. V shed 0 bases and J 4 bases; nucleotides not matched to a gene: 5. The CDR3 covers 16 residues. CDR1 is SGHDT, CDR2 YYEEEE, per germline. The source is a woman aged 30 to 39 who had recovered from COVID-19. This rearrangement joins TRBV5-6 to TRBJ1-1; 11 bases match TRBD1. Sample: PBMCs or T cells enriched from blood (not recorded which). CDR3 sequence: CASSLESGTGGTEAFF. The CDR3 nucleotides read TGTGCCAGCAGCTTGGAATCCGGGACAGGGGGCACTGAAGCTTTCTTT.